This T cell receptor beta chain originates from a study of shared clonotypes between healthy human individuals (dated by TCRdb to about 2020). Study-level background: A couple of women and three men aged 18 to 49 years were included in the cohort. To estimate repertoire size and how much clonotypes are shared between individuals, the study performed deep sequencing of blood TCR repertoires from a handful of healthy adults. Libraries were prepared and TCR repertoires were sequenced by different laboratories using diverse techniques, in order to increase sequencing depth and limit assay-specific biases. Per donor, leukapheresis produced somewhere between about 0.9 and 9.5 billion PBMCs. Per donor, three plates each were used for CD4 naive and CD4 memory, two for CD8 naive, and one for CD8 memory. Overall study results and their limits: Higher generation probabilities were observed for clonotypes shared by all four sorted-subset donors than for non-shared clonotypes. Because the study included only a small number of donors, the genetic and exposure-history diversity represented was limited. Approximately 5% of naive CD4, 3.5% of naive CD8, about 2.4% of memory CD4, and about 0.4% of memory CD8 clonotypes were shared across a few donors. Pairwise subsampling led to the expectation that sequencing depth would affect the degree of clonotype sharing among donors. Even with the large sequencing depth, rarefaction of the sorted-subset datasets indicated that sequencing was incomplete. Sampling was restricted to blood, and TCR repertoires in tissue are likely to differ from TCR repertoires in blood. Naive subsets generally had larger estimated clonotype richness than memory subsets did.

As for this clone: Its specific antigen is unknown. Per-nucleotide qualities are absent, and no much larger clonotype sits a single base away.

TCR CDR3 regions were amplified from genomic DNA by multiplex PCR using the deep immunoSEQ assay. Extracted genomic DNA from each cell subset was distributed evenly across all wells of several immunoSEQ 96-well plates, and each plate was treated as a replicate. For sorted subsets, each replicate PCR was loaded with 200 ng genomic DNA, equivalent to 32,000 or so T cell genomes. The purified libraries were quantified using a Qubit 3.0 fluorometer, sized with a Bioanalyzer 2100, and then quantified again using the KAPA Library Quantification kit. Each immunoSEQ 96-well plate was sequenced on its own single-read 150-cycle Illumina NextSeq 550 flow cell. The paper's data handling went like this. Because the immunoSEQ output held only junctional sequences and lacked quality scores, the filtering could not match the filtering applied to full-length reads. Sequences were annotated with PyIR, a Python wrapper for IgBLAST v1.9, and V/J genes and CDR3 were assigned using IMGT germline references. Reads were filtered out if the reads had weak V/J assignments (E-value above 1e-6), no CDR3, stop codons, out-of-frame junctions, or ambiguous translated residues. V3J clonotypes were defined by identical inferred V gene, J gene, and CDR3 amino acid sequence. Percentage overlap between repertoires was computed as shared unique clonotypes divided by the size of the smaller repertoire. RTK rarefaction, the Chao1 estimator, and Recon v2.1 estimates of unobserved clonotypes were used to assess repertoire richness. OLGA was used to compute generation probabilities for all TCRbeta clonotypes that the gDNA method yielded from a few donors. TCRdb stores this immuneACCESS table with in-frame sequences only. Part of the clones is absent; in the studies checked, under half of the shortfall reflects unresolved V genes, and no reason is known for the rest. V and J calls and clone size come straight from that table; D and trimming were deduced from the DNA. Counted in this sample were roughly 1,800,000 clones; about 95% of them appeared once. In total, the top ten clones hold around 1.2% of the sample.

V was cut back by 1 base and J by 5 bases, leaving a gap of 8 bases between them. The germline V gene sets CDR1 to MGHRA and CDR2 to YSYEKL. Including the terminal cysteine and phenylalanine, the CDR3 comprises 13 residues. CDR3 DNA only is kept here, 39 bases in frame from base 1. CD8 naive samples were obtained by positive selection for CCR7 among CD45RO-negative cells, yielding a CD45RA+CCR7+ population from which TemRA cells were excluded. Healthy HIV-negative adults with no recently reported acute infections or vaccinations were included as donors. Every donor was a Caucasian adult living in Nashville, Tennessee, USA. After blood collection by leukapheresis, PBMCs were isolated using Ficoll-Histopaque density gradient centrifugation and then cryopreserved in the vapor phase of liquid nitrogen. Purity and quantity of every magnetically sorted T cell population were checked by analytical flow cytometry. Genomic DNA was isolated from every sorted fraction and measured by UV absorbance on a Nanodrop 2000c.

This clonotype was sampled from a man aged 18 to 35 in good health. The sequenced sample consisted of naive CD8+ T cells sorted from blood. What this sample's cell subset or site label stands for: CD45RA+CCR7+. Rearrangement joined TRBV4-1 to TRBJ2-5; no D gene call is confident. The DNA sequence is given as TGCGCCAGCAGCCAAGGGGGTCCGGAGACCCAGTACTTC. Its translation reads: CASSQGGPETQYF.